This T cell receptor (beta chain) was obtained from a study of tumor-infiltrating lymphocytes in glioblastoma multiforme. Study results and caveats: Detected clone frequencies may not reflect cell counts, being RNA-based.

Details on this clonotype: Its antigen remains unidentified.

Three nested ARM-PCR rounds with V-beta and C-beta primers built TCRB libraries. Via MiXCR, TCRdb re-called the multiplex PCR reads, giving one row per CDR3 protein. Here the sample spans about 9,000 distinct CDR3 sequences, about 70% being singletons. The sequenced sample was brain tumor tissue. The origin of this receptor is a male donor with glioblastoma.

CDR3 in amino acids: CASSPGQGASGTEAFF. CDR3 nucleotide sequence: TGCGCCAGCAGCCCTGGACAGGGGGCAAGTGGCACTGAAGCTTTCTTT. The chain combines TRBV5-1 with TRBJ1-1; 11 bases are a match to TRBD1. Germline CDR1 and CDR2: SGHRS and YFSETQ. This CDR3 has 16 residues. The J segment lost 4 bases and the V segment lost 4 bases, leaving 9 bases of the junction unmatched.